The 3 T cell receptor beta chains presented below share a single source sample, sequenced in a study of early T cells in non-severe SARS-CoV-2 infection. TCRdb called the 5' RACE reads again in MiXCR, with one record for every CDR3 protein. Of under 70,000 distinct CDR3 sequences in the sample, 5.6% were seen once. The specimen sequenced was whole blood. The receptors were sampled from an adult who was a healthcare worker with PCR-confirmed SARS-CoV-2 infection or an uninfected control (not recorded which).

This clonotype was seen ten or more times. The CDR3 protein is CASSFVASGHFSNTGELFF. CDR3 nucleotides: TGTGCCAGCAGCTTTGTCGCTAGCGGACACTTTTCGAACACCGGGGAGCTGTTTTTT. The chain links TRBV7-2 to TRBJ2-2, with 7 nucleotides matching TRBD2. The CDR3 contains 19 residues. The V gene end was trimmed by 3 bases and the J gene end by 0 bases; junction bases not matched to a gene: 13. CDR1 is SGHTA and CDR2 is FQGNSA in the germline V gene.

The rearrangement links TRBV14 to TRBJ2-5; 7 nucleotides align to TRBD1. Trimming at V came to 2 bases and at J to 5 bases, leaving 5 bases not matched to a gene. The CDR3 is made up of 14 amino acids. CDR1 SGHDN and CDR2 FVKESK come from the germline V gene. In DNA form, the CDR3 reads TGTGCCAGCAGCCAAACAGGGGTTAGGGAGACCCAGTACTTC. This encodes CASSQTGVRETQYF.

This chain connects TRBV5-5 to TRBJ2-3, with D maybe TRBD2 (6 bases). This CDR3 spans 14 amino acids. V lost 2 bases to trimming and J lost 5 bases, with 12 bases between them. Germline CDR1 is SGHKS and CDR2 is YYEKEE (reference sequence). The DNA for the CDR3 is TGTGCCAGCAGCTTTCGGCGGGACGGAGATACGCAGTATTTT. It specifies CASSFRRDGDTQYF.